One and the same sample provided the 12 T cell receptor beta chains below, sequenced in a study of regulatory T cells in long-lasting Graves disease. Libraries of TCR beta came from iRepertoire HTBI primers plus Arm-PCR of CDR3 regions. TCRdb passed the multiplex PCR reads through MiXCR, listing each CDR3 protein once. The sample carries about 470,000 distinct CDR3 sequences, more than 13% recorded once. Time point specified: newly diagnosed GD, antithyroid drugs for less than 3 months. PBMC-extracted RNA yielded the TCR library. These same records also appear under a second study, on T cells in Graves' hyperthyroidism and ophthalmopathy.

Sequenced here: peripheral blood mononuclear cells (PBMCs), sampled at new diagnosis, from a patient treated with antithyroid drugs. These receptor sequences come from a woman aged 30 to 39 with Graves disease.

This chain uses TRBV7-2 with TRBJ2-1, with TRBD2 matching over 11 bases. The CDR3 contains 17 residues. CDR1 and CDR2 (germline): SGHTA, FQGNSA. V shed 5 bases, J shed 6 bases, and the junction held 12 bases outside the gene matches. Written as DNA, the CDR3 is TGTGCCAGCAGCCCCCGTACTAGCGGGAGTTGGGGCAATGAGCAGTTCTTC. It specifies CASSPRTSGSWGNEQFF.

At least ten counts were recorded for this clonotype. This rearrangement joins TRBV27 to TRBJ2-3; D perhaps matches TRBD2 (5 bases). CDR3 length equals 14 residues. The germline CDR1 and CDR2 sequences are MNHEY and SMNVEV (reference sequence). Trimming removed 3 bases from V and 6 bases from J, with 13 bases in between. CDR3 sequence reads: CASSFPGSFDTQYF. CDR3 in DNA: TGTGCCAGCAGTTTTCCGGGGTCCTTTGATACGCAGTATTTT.

This clonotype was recorded at least ten times. This chain joins TRBV7-2 and TRBJ2-3, with D uncertain. Germline values: CDR1 SGHTA, CDR2 FQGNSA. Trimming left V 6 bases short and J 1 base short, with 5 bases between. This CDR3 region has 12 residues. The CDR3 nucleotides are TGTGCCAGCAGTTTTCGCACAGATACGCAGTATTTT. As protein: CASSFRTDTQYF.

The sample holds many counts of this clonotype. J is TRBJ2-5 and V is TRBV28, with D hard to call. The CDR3 loop spans 14 amino acids. Trimming took off 2 bases at V and 1 base at J, with 8 bases between the two ends. CDR1 is MDHEN, CDR2 SYDVKM, per germline. The CDR3 DNA follows: TGTGCCAGCAGTTTAGTAACAGCCCAAGAGACCCAGTACTTC. It specifies CASSLVTAQETQYF.

At least ten counts were recorded for this clonotype. The genes are TRBV20-1 and TRBJ1-1; D is ambiguous. V was cut by 3 bases and J by 5 bases, with 7 bases left in between. The CDR3 length is 11 residues. In germline, CDR1 is DFQATT, CDR2 SNEGSKA (reference sequence). The CDR3 loop is CSASMGTEAFF. DNA of the CDR3: TGCAGTGCTAGCATGGGGACTGAAGCTTTCTTT.

This clonotype was observed a handful of times. V gene TRBV7-9 combines with J gene TRBJ2-3; possible D gene TRBD1, 5 bases. The DNA end favors TRBJ2-5, so the J call may be wrong. The germline V gene encodes CDR1 SEHNR and CDR2 FQNEAQ (reference sequence). This CDR3 comprises 16 residues. The CDR3 region has the DNA TGTGCCAGCAGCTTAGCCGGCCGCAGGGAATTAGAGACCCAGTACTTC. Protein: CASSLAGRRELETQYF.

Comment on this clonotype: It may be a read error: a sequence one base away is much more abundant. V is TRBV2 and J is TRBJ2-1; no clear D gene. Germline CDR1 and CDR2: SNHLY and FYNNEI. The CDR3 has 14 amino acids. As DNA, the CDR3 is TGTGCCAGCAGACCTCGGCTGACGGGCAATGAGCAGTCCTTC. It specifies CASRPRLTGNEQSF.

The table lists this clonotype with many counts. V usage is TRBV28 and J usage is TRBJ2-7, with D unclear. The CDR3 is made up of 14 amino acids. The V gene's germline CDR1 is MDHEN and CDR2 SYDVKM. The V gene lost 3 bases and the J gene lost 4 bases, with 13 bases spanning the gap. The CDR3 bases are TGTGCCAGCAGTTTTACGGCGCATCGGTACGAGCAGTACTTC. This translates into CASSFTAHRYEQYF.

This clonotype was counted at least ten times. The chain recombines TRBV12-3 or TRBV12-4 with TRBJ2-3, with D possibly being TRBD2 (5 bases). The CDR3 sequence is 15 residues long. Trimming took off 6 bases at V and 2 bases at J, with 15 bases between the two ends. Here the CDR3 DNA reads TGTGCCAGCAGCCCTACCGGGATCCCCACAGATACGCAGTATTTT. Residues: CASSPTGIPTDTQYF.

The rearrangement links TRBV4-1 to TRBJ1-5; no clear D. V dropped 0 bases and J dropped 4 bases, with 7 bases sitting between them. This CDR3 region has 14 residues. Per the germline V gene, CDR1 is MGHRA and CDR2 is YSYEKL. The CDR3 DNA reads TGCGCCAGCAGCCAAGATTCGTGGAATCAGCCCCAGCATTTT. Translating gives CASSQDSWNQPQHF.

The sample holds a few counts of this clonotype. The CDR3 bases are TGTGCCAGCAGCGTAGCTCCAGCGGGAGGTTACAATGAGCAGTTCTTC. Translating it yields CASSVAPAGGYNEQFF. V and J are TRBV9 and TRBJ2-1; 9 bases match TRBD2. The trim removed 0 bases at V and 4 bases at J, leaving 5 bases unmatched. CDR3 length equals 16 residues. Looked up from germline, CDR1 is SGDLS and CDR2 is YYNGEE.

This clonotype was seen many times. The chain recombines TRBV13 with TRBJ2-5; D may be TRBD2 (6 bases). The J call may be mistaken, given a closer DNA end match to TRBJ2-1. CDR1 is PRHDT, CDR2 FYEKMQ, per germline (reference sequence). CDR3 length: 15 amino acids. The CDR3 region has the DNA TGTGCCAGCAGCTCCCGACTAGTAGCTGATAATGAGCAGTTCTTC. This translates into CASSSRLVADNEQFF.